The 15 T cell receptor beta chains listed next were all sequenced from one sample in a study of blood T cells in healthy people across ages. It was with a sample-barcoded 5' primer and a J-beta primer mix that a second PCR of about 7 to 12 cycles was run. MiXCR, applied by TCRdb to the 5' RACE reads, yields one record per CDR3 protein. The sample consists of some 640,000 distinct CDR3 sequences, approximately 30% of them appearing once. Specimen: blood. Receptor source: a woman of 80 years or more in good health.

The CDR3 loop is CSAGPRATEAFF. CDR3 bases: TGCAGTGCTGGACCCAGGGCGACTGAAGCTTTCTTT. The chain uses TRBV20-1 and TRBJ1-1; weak D call: TRBD1 (5 bases). Trimming removed 5 bases from V and 5 bases from J, with 12 bases in between. Germline V gene data show CDR1 as DFQATT and CDR2 as SNEGSKA (reference sequence). The CDR3 has 12 residues.

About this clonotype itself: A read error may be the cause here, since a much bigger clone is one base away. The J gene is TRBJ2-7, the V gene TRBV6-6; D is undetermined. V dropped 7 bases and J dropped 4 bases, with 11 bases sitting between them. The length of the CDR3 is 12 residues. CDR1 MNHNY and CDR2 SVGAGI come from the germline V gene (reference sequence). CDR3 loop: CASTLRCYEQYF. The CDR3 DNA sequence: TGTGCCAGCACTCTTCGCTGTTACGAGCAGTACTTC.

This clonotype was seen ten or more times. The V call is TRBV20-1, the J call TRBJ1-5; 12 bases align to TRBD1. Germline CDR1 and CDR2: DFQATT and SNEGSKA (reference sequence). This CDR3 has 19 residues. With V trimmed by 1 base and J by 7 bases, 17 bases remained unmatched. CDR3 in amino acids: CSARVGGTGGPVRDQPQHF. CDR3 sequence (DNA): TGCAGTGCTAGAGTGGGCGGGACAGGGGGCCCCGTACGAGACCAGCCCCAGCATTTT.

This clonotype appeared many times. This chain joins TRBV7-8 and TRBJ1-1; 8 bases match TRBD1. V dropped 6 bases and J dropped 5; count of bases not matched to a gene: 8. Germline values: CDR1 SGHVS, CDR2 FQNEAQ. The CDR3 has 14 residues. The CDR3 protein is CASSPDRGGTEAFF. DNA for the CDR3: TGTGCCAGCAGTCCCGACAGGGGAGGGACTGAAGCTTTCTTT.

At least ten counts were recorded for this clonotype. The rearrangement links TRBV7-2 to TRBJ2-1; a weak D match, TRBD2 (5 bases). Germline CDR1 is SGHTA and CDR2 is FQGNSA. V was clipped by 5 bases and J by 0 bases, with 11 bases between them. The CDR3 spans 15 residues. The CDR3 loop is CASSGSRSSYNEQFF. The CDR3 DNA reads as TGTGCCAGCAGCGGGAGCAGGAGCTCCTACAATGAGCAGTTCTTC.

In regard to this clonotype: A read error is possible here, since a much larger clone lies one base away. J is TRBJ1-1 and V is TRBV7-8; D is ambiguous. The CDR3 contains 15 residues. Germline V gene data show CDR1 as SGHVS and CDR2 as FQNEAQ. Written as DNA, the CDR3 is TGTGCCGGCAGCTTAGATTCGGGGATGAACACTGAAGCTTTCTTT. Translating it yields CAGSLDSGMNTEAFF.

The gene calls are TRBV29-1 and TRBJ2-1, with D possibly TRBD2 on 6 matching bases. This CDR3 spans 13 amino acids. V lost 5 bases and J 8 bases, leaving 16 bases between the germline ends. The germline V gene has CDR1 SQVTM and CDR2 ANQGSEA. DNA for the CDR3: TGCAGCGTTCGAGGGAGGCTCGGCGATGAGCAGTTCTTC. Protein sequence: CSVRGRLGDEQFF.

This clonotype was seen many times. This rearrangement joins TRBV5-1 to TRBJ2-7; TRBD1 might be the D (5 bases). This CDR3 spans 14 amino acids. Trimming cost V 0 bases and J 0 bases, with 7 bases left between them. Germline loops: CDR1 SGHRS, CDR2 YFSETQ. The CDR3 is CASSLETGSYEQYF. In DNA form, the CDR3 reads TGCGCCAGCAGCTTGGAAACAGGCTCCTACGAGCAGTACTTC.

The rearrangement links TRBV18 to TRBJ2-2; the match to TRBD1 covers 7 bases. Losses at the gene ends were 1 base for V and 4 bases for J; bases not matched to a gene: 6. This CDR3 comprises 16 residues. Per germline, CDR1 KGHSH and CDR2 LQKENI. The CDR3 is CASSPRQGQATGELFF. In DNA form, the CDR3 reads TGTGCCAGCTCACCACGACAGGGCCAGGCCACCGGGGAGCTGTTTTTT.

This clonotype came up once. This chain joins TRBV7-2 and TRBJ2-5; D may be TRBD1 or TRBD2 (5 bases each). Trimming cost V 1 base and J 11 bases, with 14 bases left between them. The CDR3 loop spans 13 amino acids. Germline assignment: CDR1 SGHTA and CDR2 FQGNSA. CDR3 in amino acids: CASSLGQGREQYF. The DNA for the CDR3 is TGTGCCAGCAGCTTAGGCCAGGGTAGGGAGCAGTACTTC.

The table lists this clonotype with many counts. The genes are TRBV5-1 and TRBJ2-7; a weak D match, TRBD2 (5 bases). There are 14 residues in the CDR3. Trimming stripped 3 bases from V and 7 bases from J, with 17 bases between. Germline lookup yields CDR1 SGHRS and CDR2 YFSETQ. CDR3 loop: CASSSSLGGLEQYF. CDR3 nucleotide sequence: TGCGCCAGCAGCTCATCACTAGGAGGCTTAGAGCAGTACTTC.

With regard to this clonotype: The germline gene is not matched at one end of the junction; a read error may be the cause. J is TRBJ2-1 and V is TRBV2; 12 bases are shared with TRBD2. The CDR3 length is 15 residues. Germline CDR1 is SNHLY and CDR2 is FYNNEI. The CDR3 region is CAGSASGTSGSERFF. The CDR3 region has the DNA TGTGCCGGCAGCGCCTCCGGGACTAGCGGGTCCGAGAGGTTCTTC.

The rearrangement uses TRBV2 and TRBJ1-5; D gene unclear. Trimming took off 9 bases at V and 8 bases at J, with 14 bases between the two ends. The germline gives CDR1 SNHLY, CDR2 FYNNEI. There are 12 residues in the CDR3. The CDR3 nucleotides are TGTGCCAGGAGCCGGCTCGCGGAGCCCCAGCATTTT. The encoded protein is CARSRLAEPQHF.

Written as DNA, the CDR3 is TGTGCCAGCAGTTTACCCCCCTATGGCTACACCTTC. Translating it yields CASSLPPYGYTF. This chain connects TRBV28 to TRBJ1-2, with D unclear. The CDR3 sequence is 12 residues long. The V end was cut by 2 bases, the J end by 4 bases, with 5 bases between. Germline CDR1 is MDHEN and CDR2 is SYDVKM.

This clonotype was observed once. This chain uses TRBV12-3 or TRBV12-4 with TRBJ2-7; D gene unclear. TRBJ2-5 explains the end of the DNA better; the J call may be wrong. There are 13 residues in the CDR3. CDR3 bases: TGTGCCAGCAGTTTACTCCTCCCGGAGACCCAGTACTTC. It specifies CASSLLLPETQYF.